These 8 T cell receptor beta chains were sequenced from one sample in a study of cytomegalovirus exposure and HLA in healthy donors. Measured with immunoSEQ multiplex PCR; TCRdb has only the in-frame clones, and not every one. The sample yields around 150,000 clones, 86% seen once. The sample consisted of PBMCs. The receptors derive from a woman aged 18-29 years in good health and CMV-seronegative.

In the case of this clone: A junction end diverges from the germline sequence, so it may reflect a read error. The DNA for the CDR3 is TGCGCCAGCAGTGAGGGCCAGGGTCCCTTGGTTTTT. Protein product: CASSEGQGPLVF. This rearrangement joins TRBV10-1 to TRBJ1-5; weak D call: TRBD1 (5 bases). Germline CDR1 WNHNN, CDR2 SYGVQD (reference sequence). CDR3 length equals 12 residues.

The CDR3 is CASSVGQSNEKLFF. The CDR3 bases are TGTGCCAGCAGCGTAGGACAGAGTAATGAAAAACTGTTTTTT. J is TRBJ1-4 and V is TRBV11-2; weak D call: TRBD1 (6 bases). There are 14 residues in the CDR3. With 5 bases removed from V and 4 bases from J, the gap between germline ends came to 11 bases. CDR1 is SGHAT, CDR2 FQNNGV, per germline.

The CDR3 is CASSVLLGDTGELFF. The DNA for the CDR3 is TGTGCCAGCAGCGTGCTGCTAGGGGACACCGGGGAGCTGTTTTTT. This chain connects TRBV28 to TRBJ2-2, with a weak D call TRBD1 (5 bases). The CDR3 has 15 amino acids. Germline CDR1 reads MDHEN; CDR2 reads SYDVKM. Between the trimmed V and J ends, which lost 6 bases and 3 bases, there was a span of 14 bases.

Here the CDR3 reads CASSIAAVSYNEQFF. The CDR3 coding sequence is TGTGCCAGTAGTATTGCGGCAGTGTCCTACAATGAGCAGTTCTTC. The V gene is TRBV19, the J gene TRBJ2-1, with no clear D. Germline loops: CDR1 LNHDA, CDR2 SQIVND (reference sequence). The CDR3 is 15 residues long. Trimming took off 3 bases at V and 1 base at J, with 10 bases between the two ends.

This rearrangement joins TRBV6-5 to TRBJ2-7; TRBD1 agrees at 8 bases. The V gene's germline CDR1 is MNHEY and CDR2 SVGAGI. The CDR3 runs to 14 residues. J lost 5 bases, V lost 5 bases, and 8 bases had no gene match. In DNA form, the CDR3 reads TGTGCCAGCAGTAGATCCGGGACAGGCAACGAGCAGTACTTC. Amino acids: CASSRSGTGNEQYF.

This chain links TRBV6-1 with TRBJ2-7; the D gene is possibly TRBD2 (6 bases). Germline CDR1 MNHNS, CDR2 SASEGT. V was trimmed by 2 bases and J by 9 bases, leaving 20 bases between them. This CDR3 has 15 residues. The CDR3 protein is CASSEWDSPIIGQYF. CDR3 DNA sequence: TGTGCCAGCAGTGAATGGGACTCACCTATCATCGGGCAGTACTTC.

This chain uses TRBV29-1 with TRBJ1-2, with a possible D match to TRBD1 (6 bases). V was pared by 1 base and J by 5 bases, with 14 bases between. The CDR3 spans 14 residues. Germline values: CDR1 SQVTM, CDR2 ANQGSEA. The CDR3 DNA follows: TGCAGCGTTGAAGGGGCAGGACAGAAATATGGCTACACCTTC. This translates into CSVEGAGQKYGYTF.

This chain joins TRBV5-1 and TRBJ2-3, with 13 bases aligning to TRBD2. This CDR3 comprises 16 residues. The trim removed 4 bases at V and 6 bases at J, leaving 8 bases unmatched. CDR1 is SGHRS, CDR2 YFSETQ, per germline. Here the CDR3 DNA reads TGCGCCAGCAGCGTGACTAGCGGGGGGTACACGGATACGCAGTATTTT. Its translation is CASSVTSGGYTDTQYF.